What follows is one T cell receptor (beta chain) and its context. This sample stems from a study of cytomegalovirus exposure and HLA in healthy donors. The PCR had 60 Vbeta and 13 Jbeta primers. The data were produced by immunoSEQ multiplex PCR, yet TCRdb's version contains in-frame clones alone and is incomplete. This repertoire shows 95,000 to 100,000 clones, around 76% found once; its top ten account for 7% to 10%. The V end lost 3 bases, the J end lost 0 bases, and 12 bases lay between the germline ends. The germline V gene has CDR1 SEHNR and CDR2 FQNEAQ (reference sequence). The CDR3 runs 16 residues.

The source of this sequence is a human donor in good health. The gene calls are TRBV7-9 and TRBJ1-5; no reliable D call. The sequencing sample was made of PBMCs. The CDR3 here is CASSFALHYSNQPQHF. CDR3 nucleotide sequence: TGTGCCAGCAGCTTCGCACTCCATTATAGCAATCAGCCCCAGCATTTT.